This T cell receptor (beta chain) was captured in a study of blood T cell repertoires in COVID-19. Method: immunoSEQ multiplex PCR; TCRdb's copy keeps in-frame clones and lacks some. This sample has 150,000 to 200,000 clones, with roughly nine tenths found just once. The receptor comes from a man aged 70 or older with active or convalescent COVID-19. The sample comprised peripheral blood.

The CDR3 is CASSVGVGVATNEKLFF. The CDR3 DNA reads as TGTGCCAGCAGTGTGGGCGTGGGAGTTGCAACTAATGAAAAACTGTTTTTT. The chain has TRBV25-1 and TRBJ1-4, with D uncertain. Trimming cost V 4 bases and J 0 bases, with 15 bases left between them. This CDR3 region has 17 residues. The V gene's germline CDR1 is MGHDK and CDR2 SYGVNS. Variable domain in full (rest from reference TRBV25-1 and TRBJ1-4): EADIYQTPRYLVIGTGKKITLECSQTMGHDKMYWYQQDPGMELHLIHYSYGVNSTEKGDLSSESTVSRIRTEHFPLTLESARPSHTSQYLCASSVGVGVATNEKLFFGSGTQLSVL.